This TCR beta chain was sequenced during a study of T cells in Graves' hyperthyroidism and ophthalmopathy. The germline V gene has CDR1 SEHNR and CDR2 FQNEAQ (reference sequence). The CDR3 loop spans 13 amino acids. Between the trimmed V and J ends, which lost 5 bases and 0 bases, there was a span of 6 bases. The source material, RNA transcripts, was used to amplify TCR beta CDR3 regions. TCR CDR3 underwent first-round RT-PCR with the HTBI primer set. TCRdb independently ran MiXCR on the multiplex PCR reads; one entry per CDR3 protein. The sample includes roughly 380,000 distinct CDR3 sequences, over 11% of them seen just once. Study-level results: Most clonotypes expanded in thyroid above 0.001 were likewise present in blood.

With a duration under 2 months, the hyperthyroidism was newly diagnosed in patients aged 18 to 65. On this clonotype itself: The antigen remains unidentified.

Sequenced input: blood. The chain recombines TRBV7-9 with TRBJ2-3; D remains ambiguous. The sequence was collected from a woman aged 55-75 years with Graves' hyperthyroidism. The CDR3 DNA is TGTGCCAGCAGCATATACAGCACAGATACGCAGTATTTT. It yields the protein CASSIYSTDTQYF.